This record concerns one T cell receptor (beta chain) sequence. This CDR3 has 14 residues. Trimming at V came to 2 bases and at J to 7 bases, leaving 7 bases not matched to a gene. CDR1 and CDR2 from the germline V gene are MDHEN and SYDVKM. This record belongs to a study of cytomegalovirus exposure and HLA in healthy donors. PCR involved 60 Vbeta and 13 Jbeta primers. TCRdb's copy holds only in-frame clones and misses some; the assay was immunoSEQ multiplex PCR. The sample records 200,000 or so clones, over 70% being singletons. This clonotype was sampled from a young woman in good health and CMV-seropositive. The V and J genes are TRBV28 and TRBJ1-2; 7 positions agree with TRBD1. The sample taken for sequencing was PBMCs. The CDR3 nucleotides read TGTGCCAGCAGTTTAGGTCAGGGGGGTTTTGGCTACACCTTC. Translating gives CASSLGQGGFGYTF.